Described below is a single T cell receptor (beta chain) sequence and its context. Its matching antigen is unknown. The sample belongs to a study of T cells in Graves' hyperthyroidism and ophthalmopathy. Study observations and caveats: Ophthalmopathy, which appeared later, was predicted by the model a median roughly 6.5 months before onset. Ophthalmopathy cases were set apart from stable hyperthyroidism by a 13 V-J model.

Those patients with uncontrolled infection, other autoimmune disease, pregnancy or lactation were excluded. Amplification yielded TCR beta CDR3 regions, with RNA transcripts as the source. With the HTBI primer set, the TCR CDR3 went through a first round of RT-PCR. TCRdb reprocessed the multiplex PCR reads via MiXCR and lists one record per CDR3 protein. Here the sample spans roughly 570,000 distinct CDR3 sequences, approximately 44% being singletons. The sequencing input was peripheral blood or thyroid tissue (not recorded which). This clonotype was sampled from an adult woman with Graves' disease, either hyperthyroidism or ophthalmopathy (not recorded which).

This chain's CDR3 is CSVEGGNEKLFF. The CDR3 region has the DNA TGCAGCGTTGAAGGGGGCAATGAAAAACTGTTTTTT. V usage is TRBV29-1 and J usage is TRBJ1-4; D may be TRBD1 (5 bases). The germline V gene has CDR1 SQVTM and CDR2 ANQGSEA. V lost 1 base and J lost 5, with 5 bases in between. The CDR3 covers 12 residues.